This T cell receptor beta chain was identified during a study of T cells in Graves' hyperthyroidism and ophthalmopathy. The CDR3 sequence is 13 residues long. Germline assignment: CDR1 DFQATT and CDR2 SNEGSKA (reference sequence). V gave up 0 bases and J gave up 0 bases, with 5 bases separating them. Amplification targeted TCR beta CDR3 regions from RNA transcripts. Primed by the HTBI set, a first-round RT-PCR was run on the TCR CDR3. TCRdb re-called the multiplex PCR reads through MiXCR, storing one row per CDR3 protein. This table has hundreds of thousands of distinct CDR3 sequences, approximately 15% appearing once. This clonotype was counted at least ten times. It was uncontrolled infection, other autoimmune disease, pregnancy or lactation that excluded patients.

The V call is TRBV20-1, the J call TRBJ1-1; D gene uncertain. This receptor was identified in a woman younger than 30 with Graves' hyperthyroidism. The specimen was blood. The DNA of the CDR3 is TGCAGTGCTAGAGATTGGGTGAACACTGAAGCTTTCTTT. Amino acids: CSARDWVNTEAFF.